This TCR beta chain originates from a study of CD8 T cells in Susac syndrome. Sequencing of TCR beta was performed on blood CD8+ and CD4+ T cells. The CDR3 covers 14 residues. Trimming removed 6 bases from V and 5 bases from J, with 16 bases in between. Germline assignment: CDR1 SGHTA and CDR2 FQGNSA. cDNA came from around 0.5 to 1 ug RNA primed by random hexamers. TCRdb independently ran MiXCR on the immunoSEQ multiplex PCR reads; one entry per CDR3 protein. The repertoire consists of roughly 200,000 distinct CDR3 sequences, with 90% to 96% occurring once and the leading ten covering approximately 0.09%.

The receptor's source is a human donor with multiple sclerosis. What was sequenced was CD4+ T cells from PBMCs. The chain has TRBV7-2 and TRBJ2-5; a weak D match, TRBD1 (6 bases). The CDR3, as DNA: TGTGCCAGCAGTTGGCAGGGGCGAGGGGAGACCCAGTACTTC. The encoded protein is CASSWQGRGETQYF.